The clone carrying this T cell receptor beta chain was detected many times. The sample comes from a study of T cells in Graves' hyperthyroidism and ophthalmopathy. The germline V and J ends were trimmed by 6 bases and 2 bases, with 20 bases remaining between them. This CDR3 has 15 amino acids. Germline CDR1 is SQVTM and CDR2 is ANQGSEA. What was amplified from RNA transcripts were TCR beta CDR3 regions. A set of HTBI primers served as the primers for a first-round RT-PCR of the TCR CDR3. TCRdb recomputed calls from the multiplex PCR reads with MiXCR, one row per CDR3 protein. The repertoire holds nearly 750,000 distinct CDR3 sequences, approximately 40% seen once, with roughly 30% in the top ten.

The TCR was taken from a woman aged 40-49 years with Graves' hyperthyroidism. This sequence joins TRBV29-1 and TRBJ2-7; possibly TRBD1 for D (5 bases). The specimen sequenced was blood. The CDR3 DNA follows: TGCAGCGTATACAAACAGGACCCAAGCACCTACGAGCAGTACTTC. Its translation is CSVYKQDPSTYEQYF.